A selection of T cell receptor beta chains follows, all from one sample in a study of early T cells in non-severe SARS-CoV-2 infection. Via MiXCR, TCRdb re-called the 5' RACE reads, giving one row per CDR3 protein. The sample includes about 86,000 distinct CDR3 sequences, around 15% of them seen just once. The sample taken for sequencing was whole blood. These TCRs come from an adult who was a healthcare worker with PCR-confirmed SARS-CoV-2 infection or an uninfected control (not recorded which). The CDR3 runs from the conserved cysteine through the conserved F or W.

CDR3aa: CSARDRGGTEAFF
j_gene: TRBJ1-1
v_gene: TRBV20-1

CDR3aa: CASSPPSGIYNEQFF
j_gene: TRBJ2-1
v_gene: TRBV18

CDR3aa: CASRGDHAYGTQYF
j_gene: TRBJ2-3
v_gene: TRBV14

CDR3aa: CASSSTWWLYF
j_gene: TRBJ2-7
v_gene: TRBV19

CDR3aa: CASILSYNEQFF
j_gene: TRBJ2-1
v_gene: TRBV5-4

CDR3aa: CASLEGGNVNTEAFF
j_gene: TRBJ1-1
v_gene: TRBV7-8

CDR3aa: CASSSLDGGVGGEQFF
j_gene: TRBJ2-1
v_gene: TRBV6-1

CDR3aa: CASSLRRSNQPQHF
j_gene: TRBJ1-5
v_gene: TRBV3-1

CDR3aa: CASRRRGRGMNTEAFF
j_gene: TRBJ1-1
v_gene: TRBV27

CDR3aa: CASSGPRSYEQYF
j_gene: TRBJ2-7
v_gene: TRBV7-6

CDR3aa: CASSVGTASSEQFF
j_gene: TRBJ2-1
v_gene: TRBV2

CDR3aa: CASSFLSPGQGSNYGYTF
j_gene: TRBJ1-2
v_gene: TRBV5-1

CDR3aa: CSVEREGYEQYF
j_gene: TRBJ2-7
v_gene: TRBV29-1

CDR3aa: CASSLAARYNEQFF
j_gene: TRBJ2-1
v_gene: TRBV12-3/TRBV12-4

CDR3aa: CASHGRQGIYEQYF
j_gene: TRBJ2-7
v_gene: TRBV7-9

CDR3aa: CASSIRGGSYRTDTQYF
j_gene: TRBJ2-3
v_gene: TRBV19

CDR3aa: CASRPEQSSYNEQFF
j_gene: TRBJ2-1
v_gene: TRBV5-5

CDR3aa: CASSPLPQTGLNTEAFF
j_gene: TRBJ1-1
v_gene: TRBV6-5

CDR3aa: CASKGGGRRTDTQYF
j_gene: TRBJ2-3
v_gene: TRBV4-1

CDR3aa: CASSLDPGPYGYTF
j_gene: TRBJ1-2
v_gene: TRBV11-2

CDR3aa: CASSLMGVSTDTQYF
j_gene: TRBJ2-3
v_gene: TRBV5-1

CDR3aa: CASSFDIANTEAFF
j_gene: TRBJ1-1
v_gene: TRBV5-1

CDR3aa: CSVISYPSNVLTF
j_gene: TRBJ2-6
v_gene: TRBV29-1

CDR3aa: CASSWTGELNSPLHF
j_gene: TRBJ1-6
v_gene: TRBV7-2

CDR3aa: CASTPNVGYTGELFF
j_gene: TRBJ2-2
v_gene: TRBV7-9

CDR3aa: CASSLEASAVYEQYF
j_gene: TRBJ2-7
v_gene: TRBV7-6

CDR3aa: CASSEAGTGNEQFF
j_gene: TRBJ2-1
v_gene: TRBV2

CDR3aa: CASSPRTGNGYTF
j_gene: TRBJ1-2
v_gene: TRBV12-3/TRBV12-4

CDR3aa: CASSETETYEQYF
j_gene: TRBJ2-7
v_gene: TRBV6-1

CDR3aa: CSVEDGTSGRRETQYF
j_gene: TRBJ2-5
v_gene: TRBV29-1

CDR3aa: CASSLTGDQPQHF
j_gene: TRBJ1-5
v_gene: TRBV12-3/TRBV12-4

CDR3aa: CASSLERLTLEQYF
j_gene: TRBJ2-7
v_gene: TRBV11-2

CDR3aa: CASSLKGLAEVFF
j_gene: TRBJ2-1
v_gene: TRBV11-1

CDR3aa: CASLRPGTDTQYF
j_gene: TRBJ2-3
v_gene: TRBV28

CDR3aa: CASSPGQGLSYEQYF
j_gene: TRBJ2-7
v_gene: TRBV19

CDR3aa: CASTSGRYEQYF
j_gene: TRBJ2-7
v_gene: TRBV10-2

CDR3aa: CASSLVGAPDTQYF
j_gene: TRBJ2-3
v_gene: TRBV13

CDR3aa: CSARGPGDYGYTF
j_gene: TRBJ1-2
v_gene: TRBV20-1